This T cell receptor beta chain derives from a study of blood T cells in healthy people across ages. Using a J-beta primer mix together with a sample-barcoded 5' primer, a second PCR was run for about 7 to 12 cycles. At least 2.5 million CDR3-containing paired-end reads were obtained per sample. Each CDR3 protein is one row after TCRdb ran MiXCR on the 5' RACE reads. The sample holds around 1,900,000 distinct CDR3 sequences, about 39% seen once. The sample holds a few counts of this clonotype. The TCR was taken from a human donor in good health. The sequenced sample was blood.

The CDR3 spells CASSRSLAGGHLEQFF. In DNA form, the CDR3 reads TGTGCCAGCAGCCGATCACTAGCGGGGGGCCATCTCGAGCAGTTCTTC. The chain combines TRBV7-9 with TRBJ2-1; 12 nucleotides align to TRBD2. CDR3 length equals 16 residues. V trimming: 5 bases; J trimming: 10 bases; junction bases outside the gene matches: 12. In germline, CDR1 is SEHNR, CDR2 FQNEAQ (reference sequence). Full variable domain (outside the CDR3, taken from reference TRBV7-9 and TRBJ2-1): DTGVSQNPRHKITKRGQNVTFRCDPISEHNRLYWYRQTLGQGPEFLTYFQNEAQLEKSRLLSDRFSAERPKGSFSTLEIQRTEQGDSAMYLCASSRSLAGGHLEQFFGPGTRLTVL.